This TCR beta chain was sequenced in a study of radiation and T cells in renal cell carcinoma. Repertoires were generated with immunoSEQ multiplex PCR, while TCRdb's copy carries only in-frame clones and drops some. The data hold about 130,000 clones, with about four fifths observed a single time. Documented time point: baseline pretreatment blood. Treatment of the sample: 15 Gy SBRT to primary tumor, nephrectomy 4 weeks later. Blood was sampled at baseline, 2 weeks and 4 weeks after SBRT. The sample was blood, taken from a patient whose treatment included radiotherapy and nephrectomy. The receptor was isolated from a woman aged 60-75 years with renal cell carcinoma.

The CDR3 DNA follows: TGTGCCAGCAGTGGGACTAGCGGGGCCTCCTACGAGCAGTACTTC. Translation gives CASSGTSGASYEQYF. The chain has TRBV25-1 and TRBJ2-7, with 12 bases lining up with TRBD2. There are 15 residues in the CDR3. The germline V gene has CDR1 MGHDK and CDR2 SYGVNS. The trim removed 4 bases at V and 0 bases at J, leaving 1 base unmatched.